What follows is one T cell receptor (beta chain) and its context. Its antigen target is currently unknown. No base quality information exists; no much larger clone differs at one position. The cohort comprised more than 550 healthy bone marrow donors. Cohort members were all nominally healthy when sampled, although unrecorded immune exposures were likely present. The donor was CMV seronegative and was included in the group of about 350 seronegative cohort members. Every donor gave a peripheral blood sample, and the peripheral blood mononuclear cells from that sample were used for TCR beta sequencing. Genomic DNA extraction from the blood cell samples was performed with the Qiagen DNeasy Blood Extraction Kit. Library construction relied on the immunoSEQ multiplex PCR assay. For the multiplex PCR, a mixture combining 60 forward primers for TCR Vbeta segments and 13 reverse primers for TCR Jbeta segments was used. A multiplex PCR assay on genomic DNA amplified the CDR3 region of rearranged TCR beta genes. The amplified TCR beta libraries were sequenced on the Illumina HiSeq System as 87-base-pair reads. Processing in the source paper ran as follows. A later analysis counted tens of millions of unique TCR beta chains across the 666 repertoires, and some 11 million of these chains were shared by at least two donors. To remove PCR and sequencing errors, raw reads were error-corrected and collapsed into unique sequences using a nearest-neighbor algorithm that merged closely related sequences. To assign V, D and J gene segments, CDR3 sequences were aligned to IMGT reference sequences. For a sequence to be retained, a match of at least six nucleotides to both a V gene segment and a J gene segment was required. Rearrangements were classified as productive when the CDR3 lacked stop codons and remained in frame with V and J, and all other rearrangements were classified as non-productive. Following IMGT convention, CDR3 was defined as the stretch from the second conserved V-encoded cysteine up to the conserved J-encoded phenylalanine. The earlier analysis of about 610 of the donors excluded any sequence lacking an unambiguous match to a single V gene segment. In an earlier analysis of some 590 of the donors, a V segment was called functional when productive rearrangements were above 56.7%, and segregating when the standard deviation between donors exceeded 5%. A statistical classification framework was built to diagnose cytomegalovirus status from the catalog of TCR beta chain sequences. In a later analysis, TCR nucleotide sequences were compared against IMGT/GENE-DB human TR gene sequences so that V and J genes could be assigned. The TCRdist pipeline was used in a later analysis to assign CDR3 sequences and most-parsimonious VDJ recombination scenarios. In a later analysis, every TCR beta chain was defined by the combination of its CDR3 amino acid sequence and its V-gene family, and reads without a unique V-gene family were dropped. To address suspected cross-contamination and a sequencing artifact, a later analysis removed a few hundred highly shared, low-generation-probability nucleotide sequences. In a later analysis, a clonal expansion index for each public chain was calculated from normalized within-repertoire ranks of inferred template counts. In a later analysis, generation probabilities were computed using a VDJ recombination model fitted to out-of-frame rearrangements, and the results were checked against IGoR. In a later analysis, hypergeometric tests were used to score TCR-TCR, TCR-HLA and TCR-CMV co-occurrence, with a repertoire-size bias correction applied to TCR pairs. A later analysis estimated false discovery rates by permuting HLA or CMV assignments 20 times. In a later analysis, co-occurring TCRs were grouped using DBSCAN, with TCRdist sequence similarity added in when clustering inside HLA-allele-positive subsets. Co-occurrence clustering excluded repertoires with fewer than 30,000 or more than 120,000 public chains, plus five with anomalous nucleotide sharing. TCRdb stores this immuneACCESS table with in-frame sequences only. Part of the clones is absent; in the studies checked, under half of the shortfall reflects unresolved V genes, and no reason is known for the rest. That table gives V, J and clone size, and the DNA gave D and trimming. The sample table contains around 130,000 clones; only one count was recorded for 81% of them. The top ten constitute about 0.75% of the sample.

This sample is drawn from a study of cytomegalovirus exposure and HLA in healthy donors (TCRdb year 2017). In the study overall: In an earlier analysis of roughly 590 of the donors, around 290 Gb of sequence data and about 110 million unique TCR beta sequences from about 179 million T cells were reported. About 300 gigabases of sequencing data and 70 million to 100 million unique TCR sequences were included in an early release covering about 700 HLA-typed donors. The genetic ancestry cluster associated with self-reported Caucasian donors included 65% to 90% of the roughly 360 genotyped donors. The study aimed to test whether signatures of past pathogen exposure could be identified by cataloging public T cell receptors. Using immunosequencing, the study profiled T cell repertoires from 640 or so subjects and related those repertoires to cytomegalovirus serostatus. In addition to the first cohort of around 670 subjects, a separate validation cohort of 100 to 150 different subjects was used. The study combined high-throughput TCR immunosequencing, statistical association of individual TCRs with disease status, and machine learning to predict cytomegalovirus infection status. A later analysis re-analyzed previously published TCR beta repertoires from about 600 donors and added high-resolution HLA genotyping to study TCR occurrence patterns. Rather than using new phenotypic data, the later analysis identified candidate immune exposures from TCR beta sequences and from how often those sequences occurred across donors. In an earlier analysis of 500 to 650 of the donors, high-throughput TCR beta sequencing was used to judge whether each TCR beta V gene segment behaved as functional or pseudogenic. Donor age, sex, ethnicity and CMV serostatus were compiled together with the repertoire data. In a later genetic analysis, genome-wide SNP genotypes for about 65% of the 666 donors were used, and that subset was treated as a discovery cohort. Every discovery cohort repertoire had been produced on one sequencing platform. Class I and class II HLA loci were covered by the typing at four-digit resolution. The number of donors typed differed by locus, with roughly 629-640 for A, B, C, DRB1 and DQB1, roughly 520 for DQA1, 606 for DPA1, and some 470 for DPB1. Because of strong linkage in the cohort, four to six DR-DQ haplotypes were treated as single units for association and clustering. Among 350 to 400 genotyped donors of the cohort, an average of about 240,000 unique TCR beta nucleotide sequences were sequenced per donor, roughly 20% of them non-productive. Paper-wide results and their limitations: Specific HLA alleles were associated with over 15,000 TCR beta sequences at a false discovery rate of 0.05 in a later analysis. Because HLA typing was unavailable for some donors at each locus, only the typed subset was used in association tests. In a later analysis, several top co-occurrence clusters were reported to appear linked to parvovirus B19, influenza, CMV and Epstein-Barr virus. A later analysis found that most CMV-associated TCR beta chains appeared HLA-restricted, with HLA associations seemingly driven largely by CMV exposure. In a later analysis, HLA-associated TCR beta chains were found to be more clonally expanded and to have lower generation probabilities than equally common non-associated chains. According to the authors, the approach could potentially be generalized to other disease states and immunological phenotypes. Immune exposure information for the cohort was limited to CMV serostatus. Strong co-occurrence of HLA alleles, especially DR and DQ, made assigning TCR associations to individual alleles difficult. In an earlier analysis of some 500 of the donors, most TCR beta V segments appeared in productive rearrangements about 87% or about 30% of the time, broadly matching IMGT annotations. In both the original and validation cohorts, the classifier was reported to diagnose cytomegalovirus status with high specificity and sensitivity. A later genetic analysis associated a missense DCLRE1C variant with V-gene and J-gene trimming of TCR beta chains, and an independent cohort replicated the association. In a later analysis, the rate of TCR association differed among HLA loci, with DRB1 alleles having the most associated TCRs and HLA-C alleles having the fewest. A cluster of highly shared sequence variants was judged likely to be a technical artifact of the sequencing pipeline. The earlier analysis of 587 of the donors excluded over 15 rarely observed V segments, including chromosome 9 orphons, because counts were too low. A later genetic analysis reported fewer N-insertions in productive TCRs among donors in an Asian-associated ancestry cluster than the roughly 700-donor mean. Some IMGT-functional V segments, including TRBV6-2 and TRBV6-3, could not be distinguished by the 87-base-pair reads and were therefore excluded. A further reported finding was that TCR beta sequences accurately predicted the HLA-A and HLA-B alleles for most subjects in the first cohort. Sequencing depth was assumed to be roughly uniform across donors in the presence/absence analyses, though that assumption may not hold. The study gave a list of over 150 TCR beta chains associated with cytomegalovirus. While some public TCRs were present in many individuals, most TCR sequences turned up only very rarely across donors. A few of the identified cytomegalovirus-associated TCR beta chains were confirmed in vitro to be specific for cytomegalovirus antigens. Correlated functional status among segregating V segments might be attributable to linkage disequilibrium, but an unknown experimental factor could not be ruled out. This cohort had only TCR beta chains sequenced, and the lack of alpha or paired-chain data limited which features could be detected.

Trimming at the junction amounts to 2 bases on V and 4 bases on J, and the germline ends lie 15 bases apart. The CDR3 holds 15 amino acids from the cysteine to the phenylalanine. Only CDR3 DNA is held: 45 bases, read in frame from base 1. CDR1 and CDR2 were assigned from the germline V gene as SGHVS and FQNEAQ. The clonotype comes from a man in his late teens or twenties in good health and CMV-seronegative. Sequenced material: PBMCs. The chain joins TRBV7-8 to TRBJ2-7; TRBD2 is a weak D gene call, 5 bases matching. The DNA sequence is TGTGCCAGCAGCTTATCCGGGGAAGCGTGGTACGAGCAGTACTTC. It codes for CASSLSGEAWYEQYF.